What follows describes a single T cell receptor beta chain. This clone appeared a few times. Its antigen remains undetermined. Base qualities are not provided; no much larger clone lies one nucleotide away. This entry is derived from a study of blood T cell repertoires in COVID-19 (dated by TCRdb to the early 2020s). Regarding the study in general: Collaborator samples came from the United States, Italy and Spain and covered acute and convalescent phases of COVID-19. The material from the prospective study consisted of cDNA or gDNA derived from T cells, B-cell-depleted T cells, or PBMCs. Deeply sampled blood TCRbeta repertoires from subjects exposed to, actively infected with, or recovered from COVID-19 were included in the dataset. A freely available public database, intended as a resource for researchers studying the immune response to SARS-CoV-2, is where the repertoires were released. Samples came from the ongoing ImmuneRACE study (first 160 participants) plus 1,254 subjects from 6 global collaborators. Nearly every sample came with metadata listing a de-identified subject ID, COVID-19 status, age in years and sex. Where available, HLA class I and class II types were obtained from metadata supplied by the sample provider rather than from assay-based typing.

Here is what the overall study found, with its caveats: How much clinical and demographic metadata was included differed by source and by participant, and the metadata was provided uncurated.

TCRbeta CDR3 regions were amplified from genomic DNA by means of the immunoSEQ Assay, a bias-controlled multiplex PCR. The authors' analysis ran thus. The number of nucleated cells in each sample was estimated from the amplification of reference gene primers within the assay. To quantify the absolute abundance of each unique TCRbeta CDR3 rearrangement, sequence reads were collapsed and filtered. For each sample, productive Simpson clonality was calculated by taking the square root of Simpson's diversity index across productive rearrangements. TCRdb retrieved this table from immuneACCESS and kept in-frame rearrangements only. Not all clones are present; in checked studies, unresolved V genes account for under half, and no reason is known for the remainder. V, J and clone size are those of that table, while D and trimming were read from the DNA. The sample includes approximately 210,000 clones, with roughly 78% observed a single time. Clones ranked in the top ten supply about 12% of the sample.

The collaborating institutions used their own protocols to collect whole blood in K2EDTA tubes. For TCRbeta analysis, collaborators shipped samples as frozen whole blood, isolated PBMCs, or DNA extracted from either of those sample types. V gives up 5 bases and J gives up 1 base, and the segment between their germline ends measures 11 bases. In the germline V gene (reference sequence), CDR1 corresponds to LNHDA and CDR2 to SQIVND. The CDR3 holds 14 amino acids from the cysteine to the phenylalanine. The only DNA kept is the CDR3, 42 bases in frame from the first base. The TCR sequence derives from a woman in her forties with acute or convalescent COVID-19. Sequenced sample: peripheral blood. The rearrangement joined TRBV19 to TRBJ2-5; D gene: possibly TRBD2, on 6 matching bases. The CDR3 protein: CASSARELQETQYF. The nucleotide sequence is TGTGCCAGTAGTGCCCGGGAGCTCCAAGAGACCCAGTACTTC.